The rows below give T cell receptor beta chains drawn from one sample of a study of T cell clusters in autoimmune cytopenias. TCRdb processed the multiplex PCR reads again and assigns one entry to each CDR3 protein, with no DNA. In total, the table holds thousands of distinct CDR3 sequences. This sample also appeared in a second study, on T cell repertoires in aging, cancer and after chemotherapy.

Sample: peripheral blood. All receptors come from a human donor with an autoimmune cytopenia or autoimmune hepatitis (not recorded which). Both conserved end residues are part of each CDR3. Each record gives: J gene, V gene, clone size, CDR3 protein. Expanded clones are given a class, and other clones once, few, many or no size at all.

j_call: TRBJ1-1
v_call: TRBV29-1
clone_size: medium-sized
cdr3_aa: CSALFMNTEAFF

j_call: TRBJ2-3
v_call: TRBV29-1
clone_size: medium-sized
cdr3_aa: CSVRHGWQGDTQYF

j_call: TRBJ1-5
v_call: TRBV29-1
clone_size: medium-sized
cdr3_aa: CSVEGETGGVNQPQHF

j_call: TRBJ2-7
v_call: TRBV5-1
clone_size: NA
cdr3_aa: CASSPLKGGDRGRQYF

j_call: TRBJ2-1
v_call: TRBV11-2
clone_size: NA
cdr3_aa: CASRPPSGASYNEQFF

j_call: TRBJ1-5
v_call: TRBV7-2
clone_size: medium-sized
cdr3_aa: CASSPAIYQPQHF

j_call: TRBJ1-2
v_call: TRBV5-1
clone_size: NA
cdr3_aa: CASSREWGDGYTF

j_call: TRBJ2-1
v_call: TRBV7-7
clone_size: medium-sized
cdr3_aa: CASRPGGAPYNEQFF

j_call: TRBJ2-2
v_call: TRBV12-3/TRBV12-4
clone_size: NA
cdr3_aa: CASSWYRGQNTGELFF

j_call: TRBJ2-2
v_call: TRBV29-1
clone_size: medium-sized
cdr3_aa: CSVGQSNTGELFF

j_call: TRBJ2-6
v_call: TRBV7-9
clone_size: NA
cdr3_aa: CASSYRNSGANVLTF

j_call: TRBJ2-7
v_call: TRBV7-2
clone_size: NA
cdr3_aa: CASSGESGRAYYEQYF

j_call: TRBJ1-3
v_call: TRBV20-1
clone_size: NA
cdr3_aa: CSARDPQPSGKTIYF

j_call: TRBJ2-7
v_call: TRBV6-2/TRBV6-3
clone_size: NA
cdr3_aa: CASSLRQGPYEQYF

j_call: TRBJ1-2
v_call: TRBV12-3/TRBV12-4
clone_size: NA
cdr3_aa: CASRKQGADYGYTF

j_call: TRBJ2-7
v_call: TRBV28
clone_size: NA
cdr3_aa: CASSLPPKQYF